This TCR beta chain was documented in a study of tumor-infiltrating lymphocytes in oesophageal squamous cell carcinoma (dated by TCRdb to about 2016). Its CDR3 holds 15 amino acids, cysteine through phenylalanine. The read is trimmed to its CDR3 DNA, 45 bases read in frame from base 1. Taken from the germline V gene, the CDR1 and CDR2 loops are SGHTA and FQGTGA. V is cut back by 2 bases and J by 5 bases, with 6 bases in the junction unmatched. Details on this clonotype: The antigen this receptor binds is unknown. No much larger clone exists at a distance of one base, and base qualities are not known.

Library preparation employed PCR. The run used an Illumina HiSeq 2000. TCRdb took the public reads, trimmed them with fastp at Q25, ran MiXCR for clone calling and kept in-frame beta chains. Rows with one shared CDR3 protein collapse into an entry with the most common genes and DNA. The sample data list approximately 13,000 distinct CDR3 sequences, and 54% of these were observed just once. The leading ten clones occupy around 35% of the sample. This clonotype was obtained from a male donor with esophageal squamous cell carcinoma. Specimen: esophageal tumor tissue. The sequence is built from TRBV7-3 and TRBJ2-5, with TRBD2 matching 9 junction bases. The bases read TGTGCCAGCAGCTTAGAGCGGGGGGCCGGTGAGACCCAGTACTTC. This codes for CASSLERGAGETQYF.